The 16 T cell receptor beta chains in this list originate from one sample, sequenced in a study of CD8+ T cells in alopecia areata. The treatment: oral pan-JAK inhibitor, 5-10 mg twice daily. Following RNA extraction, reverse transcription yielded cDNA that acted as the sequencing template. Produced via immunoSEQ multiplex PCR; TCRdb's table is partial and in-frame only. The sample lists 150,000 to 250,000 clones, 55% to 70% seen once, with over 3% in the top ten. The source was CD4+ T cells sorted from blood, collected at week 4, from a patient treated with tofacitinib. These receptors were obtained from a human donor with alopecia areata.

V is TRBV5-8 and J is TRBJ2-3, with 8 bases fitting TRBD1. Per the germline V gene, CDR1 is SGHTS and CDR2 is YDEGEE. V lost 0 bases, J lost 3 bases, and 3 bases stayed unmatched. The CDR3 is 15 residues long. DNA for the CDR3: TGTGCCAGCAGCTTGGCAGGGGGCGGGACAGATACGCAGTATTTT. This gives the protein CASSLAGGGTDTQYF.

The chain's CDR3 is CSVERQPVNYYGYTF. DNA for the CDR3: TGCAGCGTTGAACGACAGCCAGTTAACTACTATGGCTACACCTTC. The chain uses TRBV29-1 and TRBJ1-2, with a weak D call TRBD1 (5 bases). This CDR3 is 15 amino acids long. CDR1 and CDR2 from the germline V gene are SQVTM and ANQGSEA. V dropped 2 bases and J dropped 3 bases, with 16 bases sitting between them. The variable domain in full, completed from reference TRBV29-1 and TRBJ1-2, reads SAVISQKPSRDICQRGTSLTIQCQVDSQVTMMFWYRQQPGQSLTLIATANQGSEATYESGFVIDKFPISRPNLTFSTLTVSNMSPEDSSIYLCSVERQPVNYYGYTFGSGTRLTVV.

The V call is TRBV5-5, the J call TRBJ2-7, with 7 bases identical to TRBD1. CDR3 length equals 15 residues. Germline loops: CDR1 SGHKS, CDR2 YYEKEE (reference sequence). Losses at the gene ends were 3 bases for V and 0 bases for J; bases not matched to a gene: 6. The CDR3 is CASSSGQLNSYEQYF. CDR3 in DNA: TGTGCCAGCAGCTCGGGACAGCTCAACTCCTACGAGCAGTACTTC. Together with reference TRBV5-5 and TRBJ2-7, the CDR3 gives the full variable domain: DAGVTQSPTHLIKTRGQQVTLRCSPISGHKSVSWYQQVLGQGPQFIFQYYEKEERGRGNFPDRFSARQFPNYSSELNVNALLLGDSALYLCASSSGQLNSYEQYFGPGTRLTVT.

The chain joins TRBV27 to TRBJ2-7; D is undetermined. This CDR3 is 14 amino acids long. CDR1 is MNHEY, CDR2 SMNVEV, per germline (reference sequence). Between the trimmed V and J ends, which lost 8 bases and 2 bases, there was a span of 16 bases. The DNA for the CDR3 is TGTGCCAGCCGTCTGCCAGGTAGACCCTACGAGCAGTACTTC. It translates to CASRLPGRPYEQYF.

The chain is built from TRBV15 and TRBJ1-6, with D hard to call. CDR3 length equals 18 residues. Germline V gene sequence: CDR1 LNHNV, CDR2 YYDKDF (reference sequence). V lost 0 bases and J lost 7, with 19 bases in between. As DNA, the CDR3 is TGTGCCACCAGCAGAGAAGTACAAGGCAGCAGCCTAAATTCACCCCTCCACTTT. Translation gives CATSREVQGSSLNSPLHF.

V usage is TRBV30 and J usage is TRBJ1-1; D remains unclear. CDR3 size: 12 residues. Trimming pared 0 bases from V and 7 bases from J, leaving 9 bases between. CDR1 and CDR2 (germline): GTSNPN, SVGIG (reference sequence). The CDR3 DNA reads TGTGCCTGGAGTGTATGGGGATATGAAGCTTTCTTT. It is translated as CAWSVWGYEAFF.

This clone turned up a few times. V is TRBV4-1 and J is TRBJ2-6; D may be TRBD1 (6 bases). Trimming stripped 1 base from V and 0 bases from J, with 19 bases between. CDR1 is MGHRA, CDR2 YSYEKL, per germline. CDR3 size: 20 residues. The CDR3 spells CASSQVGLGQRRSGANVLTF. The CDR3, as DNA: TGCGCCAGCAGCCAAGTGGGGTTGGGACAAAGACGCTCTGGGGCCAACGTCCTGACTTTC.

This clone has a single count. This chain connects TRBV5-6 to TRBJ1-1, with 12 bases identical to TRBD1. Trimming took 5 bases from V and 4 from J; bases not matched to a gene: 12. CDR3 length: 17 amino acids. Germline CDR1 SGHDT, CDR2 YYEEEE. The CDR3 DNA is TGTGCCAGCAGACCCGGGACAGGGGGCAGAAGGTCCACTGAAGCTTTCTTT. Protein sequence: CASRPGTGGRRSTEAFF.

The CDR3 DNA sequence: TGTGCCAGCAGGGGGGACGGTGGCTACACCTTC. Protein product: CASRGDGGYTF. This rearrangement joins TRBV28 to TRBJ1-2, with D possibly matching TRBD1 (5 bases). Trimming cost V 6 bases and J 7 bases, with 9 bases left between them. The CDR3 is 11 residues long. Germline V lookup: CDR1 MDHEN, CDR2 SYDVKM.

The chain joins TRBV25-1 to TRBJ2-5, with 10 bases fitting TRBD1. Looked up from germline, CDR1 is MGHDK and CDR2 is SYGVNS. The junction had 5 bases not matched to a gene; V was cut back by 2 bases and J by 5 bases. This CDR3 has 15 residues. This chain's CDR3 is CASSEGQGVEETQYF. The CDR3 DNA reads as TGTGCCAGCAGTGAAGGACAGGGGGTAGAGGAGACCCAGTACTTC.

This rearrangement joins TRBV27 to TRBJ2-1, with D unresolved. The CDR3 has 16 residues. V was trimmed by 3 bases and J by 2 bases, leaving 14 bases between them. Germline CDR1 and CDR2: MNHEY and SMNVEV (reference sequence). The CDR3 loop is CASSLRWSLAYNEQFF. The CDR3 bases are TGTGCCAGCAGTTTGAGGTGGTCCCTGGCCTACAATGAGCAGTTCTTC.

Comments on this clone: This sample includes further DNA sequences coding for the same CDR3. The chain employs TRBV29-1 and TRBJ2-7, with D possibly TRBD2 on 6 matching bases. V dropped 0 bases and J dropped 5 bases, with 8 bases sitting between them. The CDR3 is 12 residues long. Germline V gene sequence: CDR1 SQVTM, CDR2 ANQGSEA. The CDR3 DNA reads TGCAGCGTTGAAGATGGCGGGGACGAGCAGTACTTC. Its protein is CSVEDGGDEQYF.

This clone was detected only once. CDR3 loop: CASSEFQTGIYGYTF. CDR3 coding DNA: TGTGCCAGCAGTGAATTCCAAACAGGGATTTATGGCTACACCTTC. V is TRBV25-1 and J is TRBJ1-2, with D tentatively TRBD1 (6 bases). There are 15 residues in the CDR3. Trimming cost V 1 base and J 5 bases, with 14 bases left between them. CDR1 MGHDK and CDR2 SYGVNS come from the germline V gene.

In DNA, the CDR3 is TGTGCCAGCAGTCTGCAGACCACTGGGGCCAACGTCCTGACTTTC. Its protein product is CASSLQTTGANVLTF. The chain recombines TRBV6-5 with TRBJ2-6; D is undetermined. Trimming cost V 5 bases and J 2 bases, with 10 bases left between them. CDR3 length equals 15 residues. Germline lookup yields CDR1 MNHEY and CDR2 SVGAGI.

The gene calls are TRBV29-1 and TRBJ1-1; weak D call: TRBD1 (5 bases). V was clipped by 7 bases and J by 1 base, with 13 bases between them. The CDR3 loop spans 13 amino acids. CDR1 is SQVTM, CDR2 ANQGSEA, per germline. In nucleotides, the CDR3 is TGCAGCGCCCCGGGGCCAGGGAACACTGAAGCTTTCTTT. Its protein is CSAPGPGNTEAFF.

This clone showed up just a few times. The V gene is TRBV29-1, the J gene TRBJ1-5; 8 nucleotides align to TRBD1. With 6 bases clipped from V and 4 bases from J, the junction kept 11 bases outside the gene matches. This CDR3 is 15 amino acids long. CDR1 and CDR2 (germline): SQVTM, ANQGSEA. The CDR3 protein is CSVAGTGGSNQPQHF. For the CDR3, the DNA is TGCAGCGTGGCGGGGACAGGCGGTTCTAATCAGCCCCAGCATTTT.